This TCR beta chain was recorded in a study of tumor-infiltrating lymphocytes in localized non-small cell lung cancer. About the research overall: Several tumor histologies, both smoking statuses, and some post-neoadjuvant chemotherapy samples were included.

The data were produced by immunoSEQ multiplex PCR, yet TCRdb's version contains in-frame clones alone and is incomplete. The data hold thousands of clones, with approximately 79% observed a single time. Comments on this clone: Antigen specificity is unknown.

General study results and limits: Technical variation could not be separated from intratumor heterogeneity here. Higher tumor T cell infiltration than in uninvolved lung was supported by TCRbeta sequencing.

V gave up 6 bases and J gave up 0 bases; unmatched junction bases: 6. The CDR3 has 15 amino acids. The germline V gene has CDR1 SQVTM and CDR2 ANQGSEA. Sequenced: uninvolved lung tissue not adjacent to the tumor. This clonotype originated in a human donor with non-small cell lung cancer. The chain combines TRBV29-1 with TRBJ1-4, with 8 positions matching TRBD1. CDR3: CSVPGQGATNEKLFF. The CDR3 DNA follows: TGCAGCGTCCCCGGACAGGGAGCAACTAATGAAAAACTGTTTTTT.